These T cell receptor beta chains were read from a single sample in a study of T-cell memory formation after mild COVID-19. TCRdb independently ran MiXCR on the 5' RACE reads; one entry per CDR3 protein. The repertoire has about 190,000 distinct CDR3 sequences, about 27% of them found once; the top ten carry roughly 10%. Material: PBMCs or a T cell subset sorted from them (not recorded which). These receptor sequences come from an adult woman who had mild COVID-19 (a few samples of this study predate the infection). Cell type and time point are not known. CDR3s include the opening cysteine and the closing phenylalanine or tryptophan. A D gene is named only where the DNA matches it firmly. The size entry is marked missing in some rows and otherwise reads once, few, many or a size class.

DNA	CDR3	D	size	V	J
TGTGCCAGCAGCCCGACAGGGGCAGATACGCAGTATTTT	CASSPTGADTQYF	TRBD1	few	TRBV7-9	TRBJ2-3
TGTGCCAGCAGCCCCACCGGGGCCCACTCTGGAAACACCATATATTTT	CASSPTGAHSGNTIYF	NA	few	TRBV7-9	TRBJ1-3
TGTGCCAGCAGCCCTCGGGACTACAGCTCCTACGAGCAGTACTTC	CASSPRDYSSYEQYF	TRBD2	once	TRBV11-3	TRBJ2-7
TGCAGTGCTAGAGATACCCCCGAGCAGTACTTC	CSARDTPEQYF	NA	NA	TRBV20-1	TRBJ2-7
TGTGCCAGCAGTTGGACAGGAAACTCTGGAAACACCATATATTTT	CASSWTGNSGNTIYF	TRBD1	few	TRBV7-2	TRBJ1-3
TGTGCCAGCACCTCCTCGCGGGGCCAAGAGACCCAGTACTTC	CASTSSRGQETQYF	NA	many	TRBV7-2	TRBJ2-5
TGTGCCAGCTCACCACCGTCCTCGACAGATACGCAGTATTTT	CASSPPSSTDTQYF	NA	NA	TRBV18	TRBJ2-3
TGCGCCAGCAGCTTGGAGGTGGGCACTGAAGCTTTCTTT	CASSLEVGTEAFF	NA	NA	TRBV5-1	TRBJ1-1
TGTGCCAGCAGCTCCCATGAGGGACTAGCGGGAGAATGGGAGCTGTTTTTT	CASSSHEGLAGEWELFF	TRBD2	few	TRBV7-9	TRBJ2-2
TGTGCCAGCAGCTCCTCCTTCGATGCGGGGAGTAATGAAAAACTGTTTTTT	CASSSSFDAGSNEKLFF	NA	NA	TRBV7-9	TRBJ1-4
TGTGCCAGCAGCGTAGGGGCAGTACCCTACAATGAGCAGTTCTTC	CASSVGAVPYNEQFF	NA	few	TRBV9	TRBJ2-1
TGCAGTGCTAGGGTTCCCCTCACAGATACGCAGTATTTT	CSARVPLTDTQYF	NA	NA	TRBV20-1	TRBJ2-3
TGCGCCAGCAGCTTTGGACTAGCGGGTTACACCGGGGAGCTGTTTTTT	CASSFGLAGYTGELFF	TRBD2	few	TRBV5-1	TRBJ2-2
TGTGCCAGCTCTCTTACCGCCGACTACGAGCAGTACTTC	CASSLTADYEQYF	NA	NA	TRBV18	TRBJ2-7